This T cell receptor (beta chain) was recovered during a study of shared clonotypes between healthy human individuals (dated by TCRdb to the early 2020s). As for the study more broadly: A few men and two women, aged 18 to 49 years, made up the cohort. Between about 0.85 and 8.9 billion PBMCs per donor were obtained by leukapheresis. Different laboratories and diverse techniques were used to prepare libraries and sequence TCR repertoires, to increase sequencing depth and limit assay-specific biases. To estimate repertoire size and how much clonotypes are shared between individuals, the study performed deep sequencing of blood TCR repertoires from a few healthy adults. For each donor, CD4 naive and CD4 memory were each run on three plates, CD8 naive on two plates, and CD8 memory on one plate.

V is pared back by 6 bases and J by 7 bases, with 15 bases lying between the germline termini. Via the germline V gene (reference sequence), CDR1 is LNHDA and CDR2 SQIVND. The CDR3 sequence holds 13 residues, the cysteine and phenylalanine included. Of all the DNA, just the CDR3 is kept, 39 bases in frame from base 1. TCR CDR3 regions were amplified from genomic DNA by multiplex PCR using the deep immunoSEQ assay. Genomic DNA extracted from each cell subset was distributed evenly over all wells of several immunoSEQ 96-well plates, and each plate served as one replicate. Each replicate PCR for sorted subsets received 200 ng genomic DNA, equal to some 32,000 T cell genomes. Purified libraries were quantified with a Qubit 3.0 fluorometer, sized on a Bioanalyzer 2100, and re-quantified with the KAPA Library Quantification kit. Every immunoSEQ 96-well plate was sequenced on a dedicated single-read 150-cycle Illumina NextSeq 550 flow cell. For the original study's pipeline: The immunoSEQ output contained only junctional sequences without quality scores, so filtering could not match that applied to full-length reads. Sequences were annotated with PyIR, a Python wrapper for IgBLAST v1.9, using IMGT germline references to assign V/J genes and CDR3. Reads with weak V/J assignments (E-value above 1e-6), missing CDR3, stop codons, out-of-frame junctions, or ambiguous translated residues were removed. V3J clonotypes were defined as sequences sharing the same inferred V gene, J gene, and CDR3 amino acid sequence. The percentage overlap between two repertoires was calculated by dividing the number of shared unique clonotypes by the size of the smaller repertoire. RTK rarefaction, the Chao1 estimator, and Recon v2.1 estimates of unobserved clonotypes were used to assess repertoire richness. Generation probabilities for all TCRbeta clonotypes obtained by the gDNA method from a handful of donors were computed using OLGA. TCRdb carries this immuneACCESS record with in-frame sequences only. Its versions omit some clonotypes, under half of them owing to an unresolved V gene in the studies checked, with the rest unexplained. V and J calls and clone size are copied from that table; D and trimming were computed from the DNA. The sample contains 950,000 to 1,100,000 clones, about 77% of them found a single time. The top ten clones comprise about 1.5% of the sample.

A word on this clone: The antigen this receptor binds is unknown. No base quality information exists; no much larger clone differs at one position.

Donors were healthy HIV-negative adults with no recently reported acute infections or vaccinations. Every donor was a Caucasian adult living in Nashville, Tennessee, USA. Magnetic negative selection was used to enrich CD4+ T cells, after which naive cells were positively selected on CD45RA and the negative fraction became the memory subset. Blood was collected by leukapheresis, and PBMCs were isolated by Ficoll-Histopaque density gradient centrifugation and then cryopreserved in liquid nitrogen vapor phase. Analytical flow cytometry was used to check the purity and quantity of every magnetically sorted T cell population. Genomic DNA was isolated from each sorted fraction and quantified by UV absorbance on a Nanodrop 2000c. Results the study describes overall, beyond this receptor: Because the study included a small number of donors, the genetic and exposure-history diversity represented was limited. Approximately 4.8% of naive CD4, 3.5% of naive CD8, 2.3% of memory CD4, and over 0.35% of memory CD8 clonotypes were shared across a few donors. Pairwise subsampling led to the expectation that sequencing depth would affect the degree of clonotype sharing among donors. Clonotypes shared by all four sorted-subset donors showed higher generation probabilities than non-shared clonotypes. Sampling was limited to blood, and TCR repertoires in tissue likely differ from TCR repertoires in blood. Naive subsets generally had larger estimated clonotype richness than memory subsets did. Even with the large sequencing depth, rarefaction of the sorted-subset datasets indicated that sequencing was incomplete.

This TCR came from a man aged 18 to 35 in good health. The specimen was memory CD4+ T cells sorted from blood. The cell subset or site tag for this specimen amounts to: CD45RA-negative fraction. Recombination linked TRBV19 to TRBJ1-2; the D gene is unclear. The nucleotide sequence is given as TGTGCCAGTAGCAAGACCATTCTGCCTGGCTACACCTTC. The encoded protein is CASSKTILPGYTF.